This T cell receptor beta chain came from a study of blood T cell repertoires in COVID-19. Study information: The United States, Italy and Spain were the sources of the acute and convalescent COVID-19 samples.

Original handling: Amplified reference gene primers provided the basis for estimating nucleated cell counts. TCRdb's copy holds only in-frame clones and misses some; the assay was immunoSEQ multiplex PCR. The DNA gave D and trimming, while V, J and clone size come from that table. This sample has 250,000 to 350,000 clones, with roughly 84% found just once. V lost 2 bases to trimming and J lost 5 bases; unmatched junction nucleotides: 7. The CDR3 totals 15 residues. Germline loops: CDR1 SGDLS, CDR2 YYNGEE. This clone was detected ten times or more. The sequenced sample consisted of peripheral blood. The chain recombines TRBV9 with TRBJ2-5; 9 nucleotides match TRBD2. The clonotype originates from a human donor with COVID-19, enrolled during active disease. The donor label of this sample is uncertain. The CDR3 DNA is TGTGCCAGCAGCGTTTCCGGGACTAGCTGGGAGACCCAGTACTTC. Its translation is CASSVSGTSWETQYF.